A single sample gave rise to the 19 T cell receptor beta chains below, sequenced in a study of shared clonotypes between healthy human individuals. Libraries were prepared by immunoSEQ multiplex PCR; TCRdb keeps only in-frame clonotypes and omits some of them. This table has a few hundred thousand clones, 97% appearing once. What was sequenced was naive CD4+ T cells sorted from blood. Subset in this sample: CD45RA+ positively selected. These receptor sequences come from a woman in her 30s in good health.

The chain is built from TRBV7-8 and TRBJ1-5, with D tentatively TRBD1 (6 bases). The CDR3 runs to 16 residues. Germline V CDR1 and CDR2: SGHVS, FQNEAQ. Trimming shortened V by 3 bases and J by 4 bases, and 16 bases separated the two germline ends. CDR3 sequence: CASSLGLRGGNQPQHF. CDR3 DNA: TGTGCCAGCAGCTTGGGACTCAGGGGAGGGAATCAGCCCCAGCATTTT.

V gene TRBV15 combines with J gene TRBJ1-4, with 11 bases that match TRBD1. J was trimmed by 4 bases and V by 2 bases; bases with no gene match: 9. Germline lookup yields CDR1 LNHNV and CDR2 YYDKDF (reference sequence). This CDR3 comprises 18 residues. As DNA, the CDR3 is TGTGCCACCAGCAGACCACCGGGGACAGGGGGACTTAATGAAAAACTGTTTTTT. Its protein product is CATSRPPGTGGLNEKLFF.

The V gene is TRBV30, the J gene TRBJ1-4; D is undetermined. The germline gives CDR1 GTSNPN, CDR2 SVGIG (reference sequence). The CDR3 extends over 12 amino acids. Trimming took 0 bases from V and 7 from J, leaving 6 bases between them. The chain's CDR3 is CAWSVFGEKLFF. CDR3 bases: TGTGCCTGGAGTGTATTCGGTGAAAAACTGTTTTTT.

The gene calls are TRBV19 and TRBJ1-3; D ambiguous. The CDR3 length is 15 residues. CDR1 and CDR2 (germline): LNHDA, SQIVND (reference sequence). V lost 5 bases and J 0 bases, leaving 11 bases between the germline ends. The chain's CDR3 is CASSPQTSSGNTIYF. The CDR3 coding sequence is TGTGCCAGTAGTCCACAAACAAGCTCTGGAAACACCATATATTTT.

The CDR3 DNA reads as TGTGCCATCAGGAAGGGTACTGAAGCTTTCTTT. It specifies CAIRKGTEAFF. The chain links TRBV10-3 to TRBJ1-1, with D hard to call. From germline, CDR1 is ENHRY and CDR2 SYGVKD. The CDR3 loop spans 11 amino acids. Between the trimmed V and J ends, which lost 6 bases and 5 bases, there was a span of 7 bases.

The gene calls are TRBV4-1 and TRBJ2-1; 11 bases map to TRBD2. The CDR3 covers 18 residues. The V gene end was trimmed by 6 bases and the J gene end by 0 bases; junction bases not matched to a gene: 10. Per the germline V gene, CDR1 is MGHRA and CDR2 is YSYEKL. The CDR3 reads CASSHNLAGGHSYNEQFF. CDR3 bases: TGCGCCAGCAGTCATAATCTAGCGGGAGGCCACTCCTACAATGAGCAGTTCTTC.

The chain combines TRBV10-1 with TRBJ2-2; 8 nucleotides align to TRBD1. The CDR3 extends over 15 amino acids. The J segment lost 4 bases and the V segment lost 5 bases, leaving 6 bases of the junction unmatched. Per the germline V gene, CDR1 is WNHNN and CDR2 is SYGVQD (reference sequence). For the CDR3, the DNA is TGCGCCAGCAGTAGACAGGGGAAAGGCACCGGGGAGCTGTTTTTT. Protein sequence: CASSRQGKGTGELFF.

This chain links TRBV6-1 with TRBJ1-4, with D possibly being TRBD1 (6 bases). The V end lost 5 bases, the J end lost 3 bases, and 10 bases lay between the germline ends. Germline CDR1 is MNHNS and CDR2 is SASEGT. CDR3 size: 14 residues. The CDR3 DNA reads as TGTGCCAGCAGTAAGCGACAGGCTAATGAAAAACTGTTTTTT. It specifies CASSKRQANEKLFF.

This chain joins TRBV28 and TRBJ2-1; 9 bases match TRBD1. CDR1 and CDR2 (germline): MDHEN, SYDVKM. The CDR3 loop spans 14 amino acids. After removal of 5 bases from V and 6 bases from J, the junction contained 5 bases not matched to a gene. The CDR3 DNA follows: TGTGCCAGCAGTGCAGGACAGGGGAGCAATGAGCAGTTCTTC. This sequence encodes CASSAGQGSNEQFF.

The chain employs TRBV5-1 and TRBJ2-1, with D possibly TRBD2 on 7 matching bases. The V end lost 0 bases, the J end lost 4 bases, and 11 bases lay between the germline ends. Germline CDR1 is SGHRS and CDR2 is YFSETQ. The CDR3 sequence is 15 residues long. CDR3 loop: CASSLGSGTYNEQFF. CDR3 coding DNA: TGCGCCAGCAGCTTGGGGAGCGGGACATACAATGAGCAGTTCTTC.

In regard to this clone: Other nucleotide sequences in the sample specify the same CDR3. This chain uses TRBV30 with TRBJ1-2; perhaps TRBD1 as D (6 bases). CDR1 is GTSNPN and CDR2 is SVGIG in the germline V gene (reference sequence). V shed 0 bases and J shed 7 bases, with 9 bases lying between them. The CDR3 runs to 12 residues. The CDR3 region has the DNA TGTGCCTGGAGTGTAACAGGGTCTGGCTACACCTTC. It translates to CAWSVTGSGYTF.

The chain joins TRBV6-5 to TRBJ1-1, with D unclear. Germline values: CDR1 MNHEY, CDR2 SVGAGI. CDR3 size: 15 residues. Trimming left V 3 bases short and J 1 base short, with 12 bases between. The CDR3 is CASSYWGEGNTEAFF. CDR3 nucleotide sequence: TGTGCCAGCAGTTATTGGGGAGAGGGGAACACTGAAGCTTTCTTT.

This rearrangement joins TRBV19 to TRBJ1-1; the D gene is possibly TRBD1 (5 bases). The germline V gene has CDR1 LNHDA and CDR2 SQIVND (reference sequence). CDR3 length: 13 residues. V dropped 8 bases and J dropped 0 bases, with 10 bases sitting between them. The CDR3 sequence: CASGVQVNTEAFF. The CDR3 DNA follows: TGTGCCAGTGGTGTACAGGTGAACACTGAAGCTTTCTTT.

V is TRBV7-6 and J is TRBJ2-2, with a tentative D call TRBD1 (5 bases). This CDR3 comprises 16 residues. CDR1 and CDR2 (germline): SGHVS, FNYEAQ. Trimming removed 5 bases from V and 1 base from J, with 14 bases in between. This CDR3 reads CASSRQSTENTGELFF. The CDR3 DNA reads TGTGCCAGCAGCCGACAGTCAACAGAGAACACCGGGGAGCTGTTTTTT.

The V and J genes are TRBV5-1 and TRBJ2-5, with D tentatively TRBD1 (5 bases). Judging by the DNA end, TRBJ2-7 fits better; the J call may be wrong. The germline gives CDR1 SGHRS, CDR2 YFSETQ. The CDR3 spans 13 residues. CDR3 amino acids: CASSLETVSEQYF. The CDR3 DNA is TGCGCCAGCAGCTTGGAGACAGTGAGCGAGCAGTACTTC.

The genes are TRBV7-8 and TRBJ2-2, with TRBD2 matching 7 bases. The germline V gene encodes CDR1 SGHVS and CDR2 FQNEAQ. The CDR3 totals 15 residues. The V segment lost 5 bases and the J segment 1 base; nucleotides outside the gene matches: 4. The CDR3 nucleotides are TGTGCCAGCAGCACACTAGCGCGGAACACCGGGGAGCTGTTTTTT. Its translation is CASSTLARNTGELFF.

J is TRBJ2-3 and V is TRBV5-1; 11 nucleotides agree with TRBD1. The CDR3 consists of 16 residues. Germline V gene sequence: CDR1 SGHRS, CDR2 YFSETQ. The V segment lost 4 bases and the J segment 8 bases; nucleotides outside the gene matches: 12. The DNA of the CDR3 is TGCGCCAGCAGCAGAACCGGGACAGGGGGGTCTGGTACGCAGTATTTT. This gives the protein CASSRTGTGGSGTQYF. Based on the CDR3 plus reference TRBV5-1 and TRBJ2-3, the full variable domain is KAGVTQTPRYLIKTRGQQVTLSCSPISGHRSVSWYQQTPGQGLQFLFEYFSETQRNKGNFPGRFSGRQFSNSRSEMNVSTLELGDSALYLCASSRTGTGGSGTQYFGPGTRLTVL.

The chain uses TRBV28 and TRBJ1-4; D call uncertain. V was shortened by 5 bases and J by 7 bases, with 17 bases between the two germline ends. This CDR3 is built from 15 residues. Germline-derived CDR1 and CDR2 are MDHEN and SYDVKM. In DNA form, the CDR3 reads TGTGCCAGCAGTCTCCCTACGAGGCGTCGTGAAAAACTGTTTTTT. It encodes CASSLPTRRREKLFF.

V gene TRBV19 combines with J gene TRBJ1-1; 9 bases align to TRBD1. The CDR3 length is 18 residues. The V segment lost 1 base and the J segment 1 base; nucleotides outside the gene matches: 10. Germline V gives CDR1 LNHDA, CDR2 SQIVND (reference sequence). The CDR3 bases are TGTGCCAGTAGTATAGCTCGGGGACAGGGAAGGAGGAACACTGAAGCTTTCTTT. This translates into CASSIARGQGRRNTEAFF.